This T cell receptor (beta chain) was identified in a study of shared clonotypes between healthy human individuals. TCRdb's copy holds only in-frame clones and misses some; the assay was immunoSEQ multiplex PCR. The table records approximately 1,500,000 clones, 95% to 99% of them present only once. CDR3 size: 16 residues. Germline lookup yields CDR1 LNHDA and CDR2 SQIVND (reference sequence). The V end was cut by 3 bases, the J end by 0 bases, with 14 bases between. This chain connects TRBV19 to TRBJ1-1; TRBD1 might be the D (5 bases). The sequenced sample consisted of naive CD4+ T cells sorted from blood. Subset reported: CD45RA+ positively selected. The clonotype originates from a man between 25 and 39 years old in good health. The CDR3 here is CASSIRGWAVNTEAFF. The CDR3, as DNA: TGTGCCAGTAGTATTAGGGGTTGGGCGGTGAACACTGAAGCTTTCTTT.